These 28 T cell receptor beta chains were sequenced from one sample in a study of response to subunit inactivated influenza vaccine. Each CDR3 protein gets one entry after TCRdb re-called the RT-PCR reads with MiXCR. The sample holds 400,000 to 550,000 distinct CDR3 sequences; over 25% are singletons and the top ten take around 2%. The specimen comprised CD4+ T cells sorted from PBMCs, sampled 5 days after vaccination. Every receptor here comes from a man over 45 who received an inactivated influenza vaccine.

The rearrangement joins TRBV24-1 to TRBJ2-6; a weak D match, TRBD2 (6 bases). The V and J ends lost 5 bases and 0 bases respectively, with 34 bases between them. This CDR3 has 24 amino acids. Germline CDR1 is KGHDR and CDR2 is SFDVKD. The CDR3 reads CATSASFWRSPAGSGDSGANVLTF. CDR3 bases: TGTGCCACCAGTGCGTCATTCTGGCGGTCCCCCGCCGGGTCGGGGGACTCTGGGGCCAACGTCCTGACTTTC.

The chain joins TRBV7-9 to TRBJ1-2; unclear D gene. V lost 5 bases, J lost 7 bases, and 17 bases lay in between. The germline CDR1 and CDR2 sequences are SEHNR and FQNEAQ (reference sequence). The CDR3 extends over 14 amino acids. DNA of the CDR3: TGTGCCAGCAGCACGCCAGGAGCAACCGCTGGCTACACCTTC. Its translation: CASSTPGATAGYTF.

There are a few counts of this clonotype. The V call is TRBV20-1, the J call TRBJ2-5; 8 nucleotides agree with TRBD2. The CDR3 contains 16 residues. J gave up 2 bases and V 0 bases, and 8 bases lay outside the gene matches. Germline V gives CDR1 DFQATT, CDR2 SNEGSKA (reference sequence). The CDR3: CSARDPASGWQETQYF. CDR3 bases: TGCAGTGCTAGAGATCCCGCTAGCGGGTGGCAAGAGACCCAGTACTTC.

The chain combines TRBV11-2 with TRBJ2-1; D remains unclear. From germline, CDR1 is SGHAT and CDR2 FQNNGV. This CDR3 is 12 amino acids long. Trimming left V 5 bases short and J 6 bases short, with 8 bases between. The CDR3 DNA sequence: TGTGCCAGCAGCCACGACGGCAATGAGCAGTTCTTC. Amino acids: CASSHDGNEQFF.

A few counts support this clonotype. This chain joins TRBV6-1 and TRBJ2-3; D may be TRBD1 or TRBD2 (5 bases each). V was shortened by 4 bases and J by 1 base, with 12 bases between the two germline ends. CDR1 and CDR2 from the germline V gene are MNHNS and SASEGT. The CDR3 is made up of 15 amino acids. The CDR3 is CASSARGGRTDTQYF. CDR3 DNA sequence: TGTGCCAGCAGTGCGAGGGGCGGGCGCACAGATACGCAGTATTTT.

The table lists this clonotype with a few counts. The CDR3 DNA is TGTGCCAGCAGCCCACAAATATCCTACGAGCAGTACTTC. Amino acids: CASSPQISYEQYF. This chain connects TRBV9 to TRBJ2-7; D gene uncertain. Germline V gene lookup returns CDR1 SGDLS and CDR2 YYNGEE. V lost 4 bases to trimming and J lost 1 base, with 9 bases between them. This CDR3 has 13 residues.

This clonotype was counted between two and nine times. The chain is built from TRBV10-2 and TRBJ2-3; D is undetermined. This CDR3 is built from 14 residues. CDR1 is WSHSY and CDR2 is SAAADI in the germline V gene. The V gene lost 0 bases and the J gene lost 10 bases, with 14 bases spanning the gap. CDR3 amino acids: CASSESTLGNAQYF. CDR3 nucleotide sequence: TGCGCCAGCAGTGAGTCGACCCTAGGGAACGCGCAGTATTTT.

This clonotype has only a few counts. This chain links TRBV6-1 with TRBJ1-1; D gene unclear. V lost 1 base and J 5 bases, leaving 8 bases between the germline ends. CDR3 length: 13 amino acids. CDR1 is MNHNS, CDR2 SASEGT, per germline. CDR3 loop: CASSEGADTEAFF. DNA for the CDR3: TGTGCCAGCAGTGAAGGGGCAGATACTGAAGCTTTCTTT.

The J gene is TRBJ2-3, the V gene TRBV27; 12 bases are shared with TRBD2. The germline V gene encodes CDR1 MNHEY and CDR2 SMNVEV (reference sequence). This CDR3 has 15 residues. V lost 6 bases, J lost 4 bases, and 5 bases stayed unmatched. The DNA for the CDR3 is TGTGCCAGCAGGATGACTAGCGGGGGTTCAGATACGCAGTATTTT. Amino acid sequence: CASRMTSGGSDTQYF.

The CDR3 nucleotides are TGCAGTGCGGCTATTTTTGGAGGAGGGAATGAGCAGTTCTTC. The encoded protein is CSAAIFGGGNEQFF. J is TRBJ2-1 and V is TRBV20-1; D possibly corresponds to TRBD2 (6 bases). The CDR3 loop spans 14 amino acids. Germline loops: CDR1 DFQATT, CDR2 SNEGSKA (reference sequence). The V end lost 6 bases, the J end lost 7 bases, and 19 bases lay between the germline ends.

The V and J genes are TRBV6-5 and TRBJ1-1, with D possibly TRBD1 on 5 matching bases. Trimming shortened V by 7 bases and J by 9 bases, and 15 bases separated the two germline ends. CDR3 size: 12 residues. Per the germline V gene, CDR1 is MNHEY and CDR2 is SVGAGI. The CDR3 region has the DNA TGTGCCAGCATCTCGGCGGGGGGGAAAGCTTTCTTT. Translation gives CASISAGGKAFF.

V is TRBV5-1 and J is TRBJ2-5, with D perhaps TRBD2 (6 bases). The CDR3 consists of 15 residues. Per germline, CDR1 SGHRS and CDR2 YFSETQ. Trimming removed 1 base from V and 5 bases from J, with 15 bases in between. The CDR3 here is CASSLNAGSSETQYF. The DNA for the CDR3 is TGCGCCAGCAGCTTGAATGCGGGATCCTCGGAGACCCAGTACTTC.

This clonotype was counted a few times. Here the CDR3 reads CSARVRQMNTEAFF. CDR3 in DNA: TGCAGTGCTAGAGTCCGGCAGATGAACACTGAAGCTTTCTTT. The genes are TRBV20-1 and TRBJ1-1; unclear D gene. Trimming removed 1 base at V and 0 bases at J, with 9 bases between. Per the germline V gene, CDR1 is DFQATT and CDR2 is SNEGSKA (reference sequence). This CDR3 comprises 14 residues.

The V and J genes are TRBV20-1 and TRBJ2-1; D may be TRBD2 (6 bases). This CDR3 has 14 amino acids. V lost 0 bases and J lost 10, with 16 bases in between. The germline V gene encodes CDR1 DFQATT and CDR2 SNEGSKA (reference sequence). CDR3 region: CSARESGQGGEQFF. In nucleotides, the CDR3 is TGCAGTGCTAGAGAGTCGGGGCAGGGAGGCGAGCAGTTCTTC.

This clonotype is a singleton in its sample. CDR3 sequence: CASRERTEKLFF. In DNA, the CDR3 is TGTGCCAGCAGGGAGCGGACTGAAAAACTGTTTTTT. This sequence joins TRBV6-1 and TRBJ1-4; D gene unclear. Trimming took 6 bases from V and 7 from J, leaving 9 bases between them. The CDR3 loop spans 12 amino acids. The germline CDR1 and CDR2 sequences are MNHNS and SASEGT.

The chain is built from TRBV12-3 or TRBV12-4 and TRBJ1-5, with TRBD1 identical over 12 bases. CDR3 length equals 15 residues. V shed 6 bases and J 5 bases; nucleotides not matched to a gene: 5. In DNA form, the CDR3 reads TGTGCCAGCAGGGGACAGGGGGCTCGGTATCAGCCCCAGCATTTT. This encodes CASRGQGARYQPQHF.

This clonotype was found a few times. The CDR3 nucleotides read TGCGCCAGCAGCTTGGACCCCCCCGGGACACCGAGCTCTGGGGCCAACGTCCTGACTTTC. Residues: CASSLDPPGTPSSGANVLTF. V and J are TRBV5-1 and TRBJ2-6; a weak D match, TRBD1 (6 bases). This CDR3 has 20 residues. V was clipped by 0 bases and J by 0 bases, with 19 bases between them. From germline, CDR1 is SGHRS and CDR2 YFSETQ.

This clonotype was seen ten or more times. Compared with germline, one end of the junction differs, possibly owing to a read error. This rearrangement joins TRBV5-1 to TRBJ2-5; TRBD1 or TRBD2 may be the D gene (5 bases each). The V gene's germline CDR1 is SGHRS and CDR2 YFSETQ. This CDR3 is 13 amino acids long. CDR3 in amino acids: CASSLGGGETQYF. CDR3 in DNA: TGTGCCAGCAGCTTAGGTGGGGGAGAGACCCAGTACTTC. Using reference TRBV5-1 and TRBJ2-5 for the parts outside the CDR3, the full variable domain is KAGVTQTPRYLIKTRGQQVTLSCSPISGHRSVSWYQQTPGQGLQFLFEYFSETQRNKGNFPGRFSGRQFSNSRSEMNVSTLELGDSALYLCASSLGGGETQYFGPGTRLLVL.

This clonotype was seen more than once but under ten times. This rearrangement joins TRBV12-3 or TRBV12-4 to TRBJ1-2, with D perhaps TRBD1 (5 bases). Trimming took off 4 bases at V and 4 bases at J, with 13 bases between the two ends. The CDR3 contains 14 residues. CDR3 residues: CASSSRADSYGYTF. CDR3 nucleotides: TGTGCCAGCAGTTCTCGGGCAGACAGCTATGGCTACACCTTC.

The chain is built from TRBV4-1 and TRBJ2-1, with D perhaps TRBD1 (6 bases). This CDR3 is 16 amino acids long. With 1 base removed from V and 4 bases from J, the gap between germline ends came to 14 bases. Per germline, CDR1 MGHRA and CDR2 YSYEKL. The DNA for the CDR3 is TGCGCCAGCAGCCAAGGAGGGCAGGGGTTTTACAATGAGCAGTTCTTC. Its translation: CASSQGGQGFYNEQFF.

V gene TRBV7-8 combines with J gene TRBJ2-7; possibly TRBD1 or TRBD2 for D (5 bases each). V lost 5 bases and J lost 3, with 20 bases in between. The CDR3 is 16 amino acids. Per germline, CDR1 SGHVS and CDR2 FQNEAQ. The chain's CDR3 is CASSPVGASYGYEQYF. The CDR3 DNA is TGTGCCAGCAGCCCAGTCGGGGCTAGCTATGGCTACGAGCAGTACTTC.

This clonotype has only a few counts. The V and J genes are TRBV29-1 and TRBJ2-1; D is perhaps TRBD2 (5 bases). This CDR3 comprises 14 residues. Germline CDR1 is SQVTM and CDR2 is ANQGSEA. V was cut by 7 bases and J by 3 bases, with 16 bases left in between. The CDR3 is CSDEGVRNYNEQFF. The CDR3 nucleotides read TGCAGCGATGAGGGAGTCAGGAACTACAATGAGCAGTTCTTC.

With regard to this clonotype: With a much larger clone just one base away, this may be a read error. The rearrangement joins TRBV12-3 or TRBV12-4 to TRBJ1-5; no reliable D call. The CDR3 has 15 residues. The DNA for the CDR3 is TGTGCCAGCAGGACTACATATATCAGCAATCAGCCCCAGCGTTTT. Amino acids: CASRTTYISNQPQRF.

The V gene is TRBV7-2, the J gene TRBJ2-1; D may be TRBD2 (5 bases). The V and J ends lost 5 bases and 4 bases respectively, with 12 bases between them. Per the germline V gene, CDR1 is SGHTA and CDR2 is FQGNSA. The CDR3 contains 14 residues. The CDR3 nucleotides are TGTGCCAGCAGCCTTACGAGGGCTTACAATGAGCAGTTCTTC. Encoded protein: CASSLTRAYNEQFF.

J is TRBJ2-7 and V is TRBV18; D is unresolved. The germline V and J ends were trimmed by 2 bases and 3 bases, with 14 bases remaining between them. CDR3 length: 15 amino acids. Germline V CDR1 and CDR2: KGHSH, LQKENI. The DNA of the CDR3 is TGTGCCAGCTCACCATTGGCGGACCCTTACTACGAGCAGTACTTC. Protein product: CASSPLADPYYEQYF.

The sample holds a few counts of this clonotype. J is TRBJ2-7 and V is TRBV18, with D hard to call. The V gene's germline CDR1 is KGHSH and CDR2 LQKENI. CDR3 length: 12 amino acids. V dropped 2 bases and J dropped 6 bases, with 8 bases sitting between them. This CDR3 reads CASSPAGGEQYF. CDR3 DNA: TGTGCCAGCTCACCAGCCGGTGGCGAGCAGTACTTC.

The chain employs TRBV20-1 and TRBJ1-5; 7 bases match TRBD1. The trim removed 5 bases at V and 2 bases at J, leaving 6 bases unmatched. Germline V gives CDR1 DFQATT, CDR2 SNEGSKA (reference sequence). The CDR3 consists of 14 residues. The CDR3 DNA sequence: TGCAGTGCTGACAGGGCCTTCGGCAATCAGCCCCAGCATTTT. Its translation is CSADRAFGNQPQHF.

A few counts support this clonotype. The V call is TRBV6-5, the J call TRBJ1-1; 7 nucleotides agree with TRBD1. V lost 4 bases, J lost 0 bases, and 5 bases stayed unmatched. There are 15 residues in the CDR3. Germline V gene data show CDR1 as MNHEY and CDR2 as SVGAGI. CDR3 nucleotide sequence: TGTGCCAGCAGTTCCGGACAGGCCCTGAACACTGAAGCTTTCTTT. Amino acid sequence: CASSSGQALNTEAFF.